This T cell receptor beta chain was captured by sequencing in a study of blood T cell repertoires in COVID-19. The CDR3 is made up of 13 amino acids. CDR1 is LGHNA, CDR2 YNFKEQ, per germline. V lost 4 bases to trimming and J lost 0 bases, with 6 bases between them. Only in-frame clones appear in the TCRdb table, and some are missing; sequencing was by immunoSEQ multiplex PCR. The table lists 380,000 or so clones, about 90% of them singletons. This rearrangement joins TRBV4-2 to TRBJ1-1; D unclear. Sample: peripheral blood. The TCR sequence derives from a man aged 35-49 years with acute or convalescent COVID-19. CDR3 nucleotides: TGTGCCAGCAGCCGAGGGATGAACACTGAAGCTTTCTTT. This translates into CASSRGMNTEAFF.